The next 16 T cell receptor beta chains were all read from a single sample in a study of OX40 agonist ivuxolimab in advanced cancers. Produced via immunoSEQ multiplex PCR; TCRdb's table is partial and in-frame only. The sample contains about 36,000 clones, 70% to 80% of which appear only once. The material was CD4+ or CD8+ T cells sorted from blood, obtained in a trial of the OX40 agonist ivuxolimab. Receptor source: an adult with an advanced solid tumor such as melanoma, head and neck, liver or kidney cancer.

The CDR3 sequence is CASSLVGVIALGLNTEAFF. CDR3 bases: TGTGCCAGCAGTTTAGTGGGGGTGATAGCCCTAGGACTGAACACTGAAGCTTTCTTT. J is TRBJ1-1 and V is TRBV27; a weak D match, TRBD1 (5 bases). This CDR3 region has 19 residues. The V gene lost 2 bases and the J gene lost 0 bases, with 22 bases spanning the gap. Germline CDR1 is MNHEY and CDR2 is SMNVEV (reference sequence).

The V call is TRBV7-9, the J call TRBJ2-7; 7 bases align to TRBD1. V lost 4 bases, J lost 2 bases, and 17 bases stayed unmatched. The germline V gene encodes CDR1 SEHNR and CDR2 FQNEAQ (reference sequence). CDR3 size: 18 residues. The CDR3 coding sequence is TGTGCCAGCAGCTCTGGGGACAGCCCACCTTTCCGCCCCTACGAGCAGTACTTC. Its translation: CASSSGDSPPFRPYEQYF.

The table lists this clone with a count of one. The rearrangement joins TRBV15 to TRBJ1-3, with D maybe TRBD1 (5 bases). Trimming pared 0 bases from V and 8 bases from J, leaving 14 bases between. Germline CDR1 LNHNV, CDR2 YYDKDF (reference sequence). The CDR3 loop spans 15 amino acids. This CDR3 is CATSRDWDGLDTIYF. DNA for the CDR3: TGTGCCACCAGCAGAGATTGGGACGGCCTTGACACCATATATTTT.

This rearrangement joins TRBV6-6 to TRBJ1-5; no definite D call. The CDR3 spans 13 residues. CDR1 and CDR2 (germline): MNHNY, SVGAGI (reference sequence). V was clipped by 2 bases and J by 7 bases, with 9 bases between them. For the CDR3, the DNA is TGTGCCAGCAGTTACGTCCGGGAGCAGCCCCAGCATTTT. Protein product: CASSYVREQPQHF.

In this sample, this clone turned up a few times. DNA of the CDR3: TGTGCCTGCACATCGGGACTAGCGGGGGTAATCCAAGAGACCCAGTACTTC. This gives the protein CACTSGLAGVIQETQYF. The V gene is TRBV30, the J gene TRBJ2-5, with 14 bases lining up with TRBD2. Trimming at V came to 6 bases and at J to 1 base, leaving 10 bases not matched to a gene. CDR3 length equals 17 residues. The germline V gene has CDR1 GTSNPN and CDR2 SVGIG (reference sequence).

The chain employs TRBV2 and TRBJ1-1, with a weak D call TRBD1 (5 bases). This CDR3 region has 14 residues. V was clipped by 7 bases and J by 1 base, with 13 bases between them. Germline lookup yields CDR1 SNHLY and CDR2 FYNNEI. The CDR3 here is CASTTGTWNTEAFF. CDR3 in DNA: TGTGCCAGCACCACCGGGACGTGGAACACTGAAGCTTTCTTT.

V is TRBV7-8 and J is TRBJ2-1; TRBD2 is a possible D gene (6 bases). The V gene's germline CDR1 is SGHVS and CDR2 FQNEAQ. With 1 base removed from V and 4 bases from J, the gap between germline ends came to 14 bases. CDR3 length equals 16 residues. CDR3 DNA: TGTGCCAGCAGCTTAGTCGAGGCGGGGACGTACAATGAGCAGTTCTTC. Protein sequence: CASSLVEAGTYNEQFF.

This chain uses TRBV28 with TRBJ1-5, with D perhaps TRBD1 (6 bases). CDR1 and CDR2 (germline): MDHEN, SYDVKM. V gave up 6 bases and J gave up 5 bases, with 20 bases separating them. This CDR3 contains 16 residues. CDR3 protein: CASSRNVGQWDQPQHF. In DNA form, the CDR3 reads TGTGCCAGCAGCCGAAACGTCGGACAGTGGGATCAGCCCCAGCATTTT.

The gene calls are TRBV5-4 and TRBJ2-2; D is perhaps TRBD1 (6 bases). V was clipped by 0 bases and J by 4 bases, with 16 bases between them. The CDR3 consists of 17 residues. In germline, CDR1 is SGHNT, CDR2 YYREEE (reference sequence). The DNA of the CDR3 is TGTGCCAGCAGCTTGGGCTACCGGGACACCATCACCGGGGAGCTGTTTTTT. This codes for CASSLGYRDTITGELFF.

This clone was found many times. The rearrangement links TRBV4-1 to TRBJ2-1; the match to TRBD1 covers 10 bases. The CDR3 spans 17 residues. The germline V gene has CDR1 MGHRA and CDR2 YSYEKL. The V and J ends lost 1 base and 1 base, in that order; junction bases with no gene match: 4. This chain's CDR3 is CASSQGRDRGSYNEQFF. In DNA form, the CDR3 reads TGCGCCAGCAGCCAAGGCCGGGACAGGGGTTCCTACAATGAGCAGTTCTTC.

Written as DNA, the CDR3 is TGTGCCAGCAGTAACCTATTTGATGGGAACACTGAAGCTTTCTTT. Amino acid sequence: CASSNLFDGNTEAFF. The rearrangement uses TRBV6-5 and TRBJ1-1; D call uncertain. Looked up from germline, CDR1 is MNHEY and CDR2 is SVGAGI. This CDR3 comprises 15 residues. V lost 5 bases to trimming and J lost 1 base, with 14 bases between them.

This chain uses TRBV2 with TRBJ2-7; 12 positions agree with TRBD2. The CDR3 consists of 15 residues. Germline lookup yields CDR1 SNHLY and CDR2 FYNNEI. Trimming cost V 3 bases and J 4 bases; bases outside gene matches: 4. The CDR3 sequence: CASSEGTSGGYEQYF. The CDR3 nucleotides are TGTGCCAGCAGTGAGGGAACTAGCGGGGGGTACGAGCAGTACTTC.

Concerning this clone: A read error may account for a junction end that differs from germline. Other DNA sequences in this sample translate to the same CDR3. The chain employs TRBV7-2 and TRBJ2-7; the D is unclear. This CDR3 has 12 residues. Germline V gene data show CDR1 as SGHTA and CDR2 as FQGNSA. As DNA, the CDR3 is TGTGCCAGCAGCCCCGGCACCTACGAGCAGTATTTC. It translates to CASSPGTYEQYF.

This clone was observed a few times. The chain links TRBV27 to TRBJ2-5; weak D call: TRBD2 (7 bases). V was clipped by 3 bases and J by 5 bases, with 13 bases between them. Germline V gene sequence: CDR1 MNHEY, CDR2 SMNVEV (reference sequence). The CDR3 has 14 residues. CDR3 nucleotides: TGTGCCAGCAGTTTGGGGGGGGCGGGGGAGACCCAGTACTTC. Its translation: CASSLGGAGETQYF.

This clone is a singleton in its sample. The chain uses TRBV7-8 and TRBJ2-7; TRBD2 matches 10 bases. The CDR3 runs to 13 residues. The ends lost 5 bases at V and 7 bases at J; junction bases unmatched: 5. Germline V gene sequence: CDR1 SGHVS, CDR2 FQNEAQ. The CDR3 loop reads CASSQAGGLEQYF. Here the CDR3 DNA reads TGTGCCAGCAGCCAAGCGGGGGGGCTAGAGCAGTACTTC.

V gene TRBV6-6 combines with J gene TRBJ2-5; D may be TRBD1 (6 bases). This CDR3 comprises 13 residues. V shed 5 bases and J shed 2 bases, with 9 bases lying between them. CDR1 is MNHNY and CDR2 is SVGAGI in the germline V gene (reference sequence). CDR3 sequence reads: CASSPTGQETQYF. The CDR3, as DNA: TGTGCCAGCAGTCCGACAGGACAAGAGACCCAGTACTTC.